This TCR beta chain was observed in a study of CD8 T cells in Susac syndrome. From blood CD8+ and CD4+ T cells, the TCR beta chain was sequenced. Negative isolation yielded CD4+ and CD8+ T cells, and FACS enriched TEMRA cells. The RNA, about 0.45 to 1 ug, was put through reverse transcription using random hexamers. Coverage of TCR beta CDR3 amplification by immunoSEQ multiplex PCR extended to 54 Vbeta and 13 Jbeta. TCRdb ran MiXCR on the immunoSEQ multiplex PCR reads and lists one entry per CDR3 protein. The table records about 180,000 distinct CDR3 sequences, roughly 94% of them present only once. The V gene lost 4 bases and the J gene lost 1 base, with 14 bases spanning the gap. The CDR3 spans 15 residues. The germline V gene has CDR1 SGHNT and CDR2 YYREEE (reference sequence).

The source material was CD4+ T cells from PBMCs. The receptor was derived from a human donor with Susac syndrome. V and J are TRBV5-4 and TRBJ1-1, with TRBD1 as a possible D gene (5 bases). The CDR3 protein is CASSRPGLRNTEAFF. Here the CDR3 DNA reads TGTGCCAGCAGCCGGCCAGGGTTGCGGAACACTGAAGCTTTCTTT.